Presented here are 17 T cell receptor beta chains from one specimen sequenced in a study of beta chain features in type 1 diabetes. Expressed TCRB transcripts were sequenced because the isolated RNA had all been reverse transcribed beforehand. Measured with immunoSEQ multiplex PCR; TCRdb has only the in-frame clones, and not every one. The data contain about 640,000 clones, 9.5% to 15% of them singletons. Whole-study findings and limits: Among all four CD4+ subsets, Type 1 diabetes patients had TCRB CDR3s that were moderately but significantly shorter.

The antigens for these receptors are not known. Sequencing was carried out using naive CD4+ T cells from blood. The receptors shown here come from a man between 25 and 39 years old with type 1 diabetes.

The chain recombines TRBV29-1 with TRBJ2-3; D gene uncertain. CDR1 is SQVTM, CDR2 ANQGSEA, per germline. The ends were cut back, 3 bases at V and 4 bases at J, with 8 bases in the middle. This CDR3 is 12 amino acids long. CDR3 residues: CSVDRRPDTQYF. CDR3 bases: TGCAGCGTTGATCGGCGTCCAGATACGCAGTATTTT.

The V and J genes are TRBV21-1 and TRBJ2-4; the DNA was not compared with TRBD2, the D call given in the table. TRBV21-1 is termed a pseudogene. The CDR3 runs to 16 residues. The CDR3 here is CASSKELFLAKNIQYF. The CDR3 DNA reads as TGTGCCAGCAGTAAGGAGCTCTTTCTAGCCAAAAACATTCAGTACTTC.

This clone was observed a handful of times. The chain combines TRBV6-5 with TRBJ2-2, with 7 bases identical to TRBD2. With 0 bases clipped from V and 5 bases from J, the junction kept 6 bases outside the gene matches. CDR1 and CDR2 (germline): MNHEY, SVGAGI. This CDR3 region has 16 residues. The CDR3, as DNA: TGTGCCAGCAGTTACTCGATGAGTAGCGGGACCGGGGAGCTGTTTTTT. This sequence encodes CASSYSMSSGTGELFF.

This clone was recorded a few times. The chain uses TRBV7-9 and TRBJ2-6; D is unclear. The V gene lost 3 bases and the J gene lost 1 base, with 7 bases spanning the gap. The CDR3 has 15 amino acids. Germline assignment: CDR1 SEHNR and CDR2 FQNEAQ (reference sequence). CDR3 region: CASSLARSGANVLTF. CDR3 nucleotides: TGTGCCAGCAGCTTGGCCCGTTCTGGGGCCAACGTCCTGACTTTC.

This rearrangement joins TRBV21-1 to TRBJ1-5. TRBV21-1 is listed as a pseudogene. This CDR3 contains 15 residues. In nucleotides, the CDR3 is TGTGCCAGCAGCAAGGACACGAGGGTCTCTCAGCCCCAGCATTTT. Protein product: CASSKDTRVSQPQHF.

The V gene is TRBV6-5, the J gene TRBJ2-7; TRBD2 matches at 11 bases. Per the germline V gene, CDR1 is MNHEY and CDR2 is SVGAGI. The V gene end was trimmed by 6 bases and the J gene end by 0 bases; junction bases not matched to a gene: 4. This CDR3 has 15 residues. The CDR3 coding sequence is TGTGCCAGCAGCAAAGGACTAGCGGGCTCCTACGAGCAGTACTTC. This translates into CASSKGLAGSYEQYF.

J is TRBJ1-1 and V is TRBV7-9; D gene unclear. The CDR3 is 12 residues long. V shed 5 bases and J shed 1 base, with 5 bases lying between them. The germline V gene encodes CDR1 SEHNR and CDR2 FQNEAQ (reference sequence). CDR3 DNA sequence: TGTGCCAGCAGCCCCCAGAACACTGAAGCTTTCTTT. Translated: CASSPQNTEAFF.

The chain recombines TRBV27 with TRBJ2-5; 10 nucleotides agree with TRBD1. Germline V gene data show CDR1 as MNHEY and CDR2 as SMNVEV (reference sequence). The CDR3 loop spans 14 amino acids. V dropped 4 bases and J dropped 5; count of bases not matched to a gene: 4. The CDR3 nucleotides are TGTGCCAGCAGTTACGGACAGGGGGTTGAGACCCAGTACTTC. Protein: CASSYGQGVETQYF.

V usage is TRBV5-1 and J usage is TRBJ2-5; 9 bases agree with TRBD1. This CDR3 is built from 15 residues. Germline CDR1 reads SGHRS; CDR2 reads YFSETQ. Trimming took 5 bases from V and 5 from J; bases not matched to a gene: 10. CDR3 amino acids: CASRPTGTGLETQYF. The DNA for the CDR3 is TGCGCCAGCAGACCAACCGGGACAGGGTTGGAGACCCAGTACTTC.

This clone was found a few times. The chain recombines TRBV27 with TRBJ1-4, with 8 bases aligning to TRBD1. This CDR3 spans 15 amino acids. Germline CDR1 MNHEY, CDR2 SMNVEV (reference sequence). With 5 bases clipped from V and 5 bases from J, the junction kept 7 bases outside the gene matches. CDR3 coding DNA: TGTGCCAGCAGTCCGGACAGGGATCGAAATGAAAAACTGTTTTTT. It encodes CASSPDRDRNEKLFF.

This clone showed up just a few times. Other DNA sequences within the sample encode an identical CDR3. V usage is TRBV19 and J usage is TRBJ2-3; D is ambiguous. Germline V gene data show CDR1 as LNHDA and CDR2 as SQIVND (reference sequence). V dropped 3 bases and J dropped 1 base, with 5 bases sitting between them. The CDR3 runs 13 residues. CDR3 sequence: CASSITGTDTQYF. The CDR3 DNA reads as TGTGCCAGTAGTATCACAGGCACAGATACGCAGTATTTT.

This clone came up a few times. The gene calls are TRBV5-1 and TRBJ2-7, with TRBD2 identical over 11 bases. The length of the CDR3 is 14 residues. J was trimmed by 6 bases and V by 4 bases; bases with no gene match: 6. CDR1 is SGHRS, CDR2 YFSETQ, per germline. CDR3 coding DNA: TGCGCCAGCAGCCCCTTAGCGGGGGGGCGCGAGCAGTACTTC. It is translated as CASSPLAGGREQYF.

The genes are TRBV5-1 and TRBJ2-1; tentatively, D is TRBD1 (6 bases). Between the trimmed V and J ends, which lost 0 bases and 6 bases, there was a span of 10 bases. There are 14 residues in the CDR3. Germline V lookup: CDR1 SGHRS, CDR2 YFSETQ. The CDR3 DNA sequence: TGCGCCAGCAGCTTGGAGGGACAAGTCAATGAGCAGTTCTTC. Encoded protein: CASSLEGQVNEQFF.

The chain employs TRBV6-5 and TRBJ2-1; D ambiguous. Per germline, CDR1 MNHEY and CDR2 SVGAGI. The CDR3 runs 11 residues. Deletions cut 4 bases from V and 5 bases from J, with 3 bases between. The CDR3 nucleotides are TGTGCCAGCAGTTCCCACAATGAGCAGTTCTTC. Its protein product is CASSSHNEQFF.

The chain uses TRBV9 and TRBJ1-2; D gene unclear. Per the germline V gene, CDR1 is SGDLS and CDR2 is YYNGEE. The CDR3 consists of 14 residues. Trimming pared 0 bases from V and 4 bases from J, leaving 10 bases between. CDR3 region: CASSVATGSYGYTF. CDR3 nucleotide sequence: TGTGCCAGCAGCGTAGCTACCGGCAGCTATGGCTACACCTTC.

The gene calls are TRBV11-2 and TRBJ2-7, with D possibly matching TRBD1 (8 bases). From germline, CDR1 is SGHAT and CDR2 FQNNGV. The CDR3 totals 14 residues. Trimming took off 4 bases at V and 6 bases at J, with 16 bases between the two ends. The CDR3 region is CASSSQDREGEQYF. The CDR3 DNA reads TGTGCCAGCAGCTCCCAGGACAGGGAGGGCGAGCAGTACTTC.

The chain recombines TRBV2 with TRBJ1-4; D is unresolved. Germline V gives CDR1 SNHLY, CDR2 FYNNEI. V lost 6 bases and J lost 6, with 14 bases in between. CDR3 length equals 14 residues. The CDR3 sequence: CASRAPPEYEKLFF. The CDR3 nucleotides are TGTGCCAGCAGAGCCCCGCCGGAATATGAAAAACTGTTTTTT. The full variable domain, rest sourced from reference TRBV2 and TRBJ1-4, is EPEVTQTPSHQVTQMGQEVILRCVPISNHLYFYWYRQILGQKVEFLVSFYNNEISEKSEIFDDQFSVERPDGSNFTLKIRSTKLEDSAMYFCASRAPPEYEKLFFGSGTQLSVL.